This T cell receptor (beta chain) comes out of a study of blood T cell repertoires in COVID-19. The overall study: COVID-19 samples, acute and convalescent, were from the United States, Italy and Spain. Sources were T cells, B-cell-depleted T cells, or PBMCs; the material itself was cDNA or gDNA.

From germline, CDR1 is SGHDT and CDR2 YYEEEE. V was cut by 0 bases and J by 5 bases, with 15 bases left in between. The CDR3 length is 16 residues. Original analysis: Amplified reference gene primers provided the basis for estimating nucleated cell counts. Method: immunoSEQ multiplex PCR; TCRdb's copy keeps in-frame clones and lacks some. V, J and clone size reflect that table, while D and trimming were determined from the DNA. The sample holds about 45,000 clones, more than 70% seen once. The source is a woman aged 80 or over with acute or convalescent COVID-19. The chain carries TRBV5-6 and TRBJ2-1, with a weak D call TRBD1 (6 bases). Source material: peripheral blood. The CDR3 DNA reads TGTGCCAGCAGCTTGGATGGGGGCGCCAGGCACAATGAGCAGTTCTTC. Protein product: CASSLDGGARHNEQFF. The variable domain in full, completed from reference TRBV5-6 and TRBJ2-1, reads DAGVTQSPTHLIKTRGQQVTLRCSPKSGHDTVSWYQQALGQGPQFIFQYYEEEERQRGNFPDRFSGHQFPNYSSELNVNALLLGDSALYLCASSLDGGARHNEQFFGPGTRLTVL.